Below, 29 T cell receptor beta chains from the same sample are listed, as sequenced in a study of T cell changes during pregnancy in multiple sclerosis. The data were produced by immunoSEQ multiplex PCR, yet TCRdb's version contains in-frame clones alone and is incomplete. The sample consists of 40,000 to 50,000 clones, 80% to 95% of them appearing once. This specimen was CD8+ T cells from peripheral blood mononuclear cells, taken in the first trimester of pregnancy. The origin of the receptors is a female donor with multiple sclerosis, enrolled in a pregnancy study.

The rearrangement uses TRBV30 and TRBJ1-1; D unresolved. This CDR3 is 13 amino acids long. Trimming took off 0 bases at V and 6 bases at J, with 11 bases between the two ends. Germline V CDR1 and CDR2: GTSNPN, SVGIG (reference sequence). CDR3 protein: CAWSVVPGSEAFF. Here the CDR3 DNA reads TGTGCCTGGAGTGTAGTGCCGGGGTCTGAAGCTTTCTTT.

This rearrangement joins TRBV4-2 to TRBJ2-7; no clear D gene. The germline V gene encodes CDR1 LGHNA and CDR2 YNFKEQ. V lost 5 bases, J lost 3 bases, and 8 bases lay in between. The CDR3 consists of 12 residues. The CDR3 sequence is CASSLHNYEQYF. The CDR3, as DNA: TGTGCCAGCAGCTTGCACAACTACGAGCAGTACTTC.

The chain recombines TRBV9 with TRBJ2-3; 7 bases are a match to TRBD2. This CDR3 has 15 amino acids. V shed 0 bases, J shed 2 bases, and the junction held 3 bases outside the gene matches. From germline, CDR1 is SGDLS and CDR2 YYNGEE. For the CDR3, the DNA is TGTGCCAGCAGCGTAGGGGGGGGGATCACAGATACGCAGTATTTT. Translated, it gives CASSVGGGITDTQYF.

V and J are TRBV6-5 and TRBJ2-5; 7 positions match TRBD2. This CDR3 has 14 residues. CDR1 and CDR2 from the germline V gene are MNHEY and SVGAGI. After removal of 5 bases from V and 2 bases from J, the junction contained 5 bases not matched to a gene. CDR3 in DNA: TGTGCCAGCAGTGGGAGGGCCCCTCAAGAGACCCAGTACTTC. Its protein is CASSGRAPQETQYF.

This chain joins TRBV5-6 and TRBJ2-2, with TRBD1 matching 9 bases. Germline CDR1 SGHDT, CDR2 YYEEEE. CDR3 length equals 17 residues. V shed 4 bases and J 0 bases; nucleotides not matched to a gene: 7. As DNA, the CDR3 is TGTGCCAGCAGCCCTGACAGGGGGTACGCGAACACCGGGGAGCTGTTTTTT. It encodes CASSPDRGYANTGELFF.

The genes are TRBV7-9 and TRBJ2-5, with 7 bases identical to TRBD2. CDR3 size: 16 residues. V gave up 2 bases and J gave up 2 bases; unmatched junction bases: 8. The germline V gene has CDR1 SEHNR and CDR2 FQNEAQ (reference sequence). Written as DNA, the CDR3 is TGTGCCAGCAGCTTACAGTGGAGCGGGGCACAAGAGACCCAGTACTTC. Translated: CASSLQWSGAQETQYF.

The CDR3 loop is CASSLGQGDGYTF. The CDR3 DNA follows: TGTGCCAGCAGCTTAGGACAGGGGGATGGCTACACCTTC. The chain employs TRBV7-6 and TRBJ1-2; 9 bases line up with TRBD1. Germline loops: CDR1 SGHVS, CDR2 FNYEAQ. The CDR3 has 13 amino acids. The ends lost 1 base at V and 6 bases at J; junction bases unmatched: 0.

This chain joins TRBV5-1 and TRBJ2-1, with D perhaps TRBD1 (5 bases). The V gene lost 7 bases and the J gene lost 6 bases, with 8 bases spanning the gap. CDR1 and CDR2 (germline): SGHRS, YFSETQ. This CDR3 contains 11 residues. CDR3 sequence reads: CASRDSNEQFF. CDR3 nucleotides: TGCGCCAGCCGAGACAGCAATGAGCAGTTCTTC.

V and J are TRBV4-2 and TRBJ2-3, with 10 nucleotides matching TRBD2. J lost 2 bases, V lost 3 bases, and 2 bases had no gene match. Per germline, CDR1 LGHNA and CDR2 YNFKEQ. This CDR3 comprises 15 residues. For the CDR3, the DNA is TGTGCCAGCAGCCATAGCGGGGGGTACACAGATACGCAGTATTTT. This translates into CASSHSGGYTDTQYF.

The chain recombines TRBV11-2 with TRBJ1-1, with 10 nucleotides matching TRBD1. The CDR3 length is 12 residues. V was clipped by 5 bases and J by 12 bases; unmatched bases: 6. CDR1 SGHAT and CDR2 FQNNGV come from the germline V gene. In nucleotides, the CDR3 is TGTGCCAGCAGCCCCGGGACAGGGGAATCTTTCTTT. As protein: CASSPGTGESFF.

V usage is TRBV19 and J usage is TRBJ1-1, with D possibly being TRBD1 (6 bases). The CDR3 spans 14 residues. The V gene's germline CDR1 is LNHDA and CDR2 SQIVND (reference sequence). V lost 6 bases and J 4 bases, leaving 15 bases between the germline ends. CDR3 amino acids: CASRTGQGVTEAFF. The CDR3 nucleotides are TGTGCCAGTAGGACGGGACAAGGGGTCACTGAAGCTTTCTTT.

The genes are TRBV19 and TRBJ1-1; 8 bases are a match to TRBD1. Per germline, CDR1 LNHDA and CDR2 SQIVND (reference sequence). V shed 5 bases and J 3 bases; nucleotides not matched to a gene: 17. The CDR3 sequence is 18 residues long. In nucleotides, the CDR3 is TGTGCCAGTAGTCACTTCAGGGGGCGCGGGGGCCCAGACACTGAAGCTTTCTTT. Translated: CASSHFRGRGGPDTEAFF.

DNA of the CDR3: TGTGCCAGTAGTCCTCCGGGAGCCCGATTCTATGGCTACACCTTC. It translates to CASSPPGARFYGYTF. J is TRBJ1-2 and V is TRBV19; D remains ambiguous. The CDR3 has 15 amino acids. Germline assignment: CDR1 LNHDA and CDR2 SQIVND (reference sequence). Trimming took 5 bases from V and 4 from J, leaving 17 bases between them.

This sequence joins TRBV10-2 and TRBJ2-7, with TRBD2 matching over 11 bases. The CDR3 is made up of 15 amino acids. Trimming at V came to 6 bases and at J to 5 bases, leaving 9 bases not matched to a gene. The germline V gene has CDR1 WSHSY and CDR2 SAAADI. DNA for the CDR3: TGCGCCAGCAGACAAACTAGCGGGAGAGCCCACGAGCAGTACTTC. Translating gives CASRQTSGRAHEQYF.

The chain combines TRBV2 with TRBJ2-7; D uncertain. CDR3 size: 12 residues. The V gene lost 11 bases and the J gene lost 1 base, with 12 bases spanning the gap. Germline V gene lookup returns CDR1 SNHLY and CDR2 FYNNEI. The CDR3 nucleotides are TGTGCCCTTCGAGCGACTTCCTACGAGCAGTACTTC. This translates into CALRATSYEQYF.

This clone came up once. This rearrangement joins TRBV21-1 to TRBJ1-2; the table's D call of TRBD1 was not tested on the DNA. TRBV21-1 is termed a pseudogene. The CDR3 is 17 residues long. CDR3 region: CASSKEGAVETVYGYTF. DNA for the CDR3: TGTGCCAGCAGCAAAGAGGGCGCCGTGGAGACAGTCTATGGCTACACCTTC.

This clone came up a few times. The chain employs TRBV4-2 and TRBJ2-7; 12 bases are shared with TRBD1. With 0 bases clipped from V and 5 bases from J, the junction kept 5 bases outside the gene matches. Germline V lookup: CDR1 LGHNA, CDR2 YNFKEQ. This CDR3 spans 16 amino acids. The DNA of the CDR3 is TGTGCCAGCAGCCAAGAAACCGGGACAGGGGGCGACGAGCAGTACTTC. Translated: CASSQETGTGGDEQYF.

This clone appeared a single time. The genes are TRBV5-6 and TRBJ2-2, with a possible D match to TRBD1 (6 bases). CDR1 and CDR2 (germline): SGHDT, YYEEEE. The CDR3 has 16 amino acids. The V gene lost 3 bases and the J gene lost 1 base, with 13 bases spanning the gap. The CDR3 DNA is TGTGCCAGCAGCTCCAACAGGGAACTGAACACCGGGGAGCTGTTTTTT. It specifies CASSSNRELNTGELFF.

The rearrangement links TRBV7-8 to TRBJ2-3; 10 positions agree with TRBD1. This CDR3 is 17 amino acids long. V lost 6 bases and J lost 0; bases outside the gene matches: 9. Germline V gene sequence: CDR1 SGHVS, CDR2 FQNEAQ. CDR3: CASSFPGTGESTDTQYF. DNA for the CDR3: TGTGCCAGCAGTTTCCCCGGGACAGGGGAGAGCACAGATACGCAGTATTTT.

The V call is TRBV30, the J call TRBJ1-1; no clear D. Trimming shortened V by 1 base and J by 4 bases, and 7 bases separated the two germline ends. CDR3 length: 12 residues. Germline lookup yields CDR1 GTSNPN and CDR2 SVGIG (reference sequence). CDR3 nucleotides: TGTGCCTGGAGTGCCGGGTTCACTGAAGCTTTCTTT. Its translation is CAWSAGFTEAFF.

The sample holds one count of this clone. The V call is TRBV13, the J call TRBJ2-1; TRBD1 agrees at 8 bases. Looked up from germline, CDR1 is PRHDT and CDR2 is FYEKMQ (reference sequence). The CDR3 totals 15 residues. V shed 5 bases, J shed 7 bases, and the junction held 10 bases outside the gene matches. The CDR3 DNA reads as TGTGCCAGCAGCGGACAGGGCCAAGTCGGGAATGAGCAGTTCTTC. It is translated as CASSGQGQVGNEQFF.

The genes are TRBV11-3 and TRBJ2-1; weak D call: TRBD2 (6 bases). Germline loops: CDR1 SGHNT, CDR2 YENEEA. The CDR3 is 15 residues long. Deletions cut 5 bases from V and 4 bases from J, with 15 bases between. The CDR3 sequence is CASSPSAGSYNEQFF. The CDR3 DNA is TGTGCCAGCAGCCCCTCTGCGGGGTCGTACAATGAGCAGTTCTTC.

In DNA form, the CDR3 reads TGCAGCGTCGGGACTGACGCTTATGGCTACACCTTC. Protein product: CSVGTDAYGYTF. V usage is TRBV29-1 and J usage is TRBJ1-2, with a possible D match to TRBD1 (5 bases). CDR1 is SQVTM and CDR2 is ANQGSEA in the germline V gene. V was cut by 6 bases and J by 5 bases, with 13 bases left in between. This CDR3 comprises 12 residues.

This chain uses TRBV6-1 with TRBJ1-2; unclear D gene. V was trimmed by 1 base and J by 0 bases, leaving 12 bases between them. The germline V gene encodes CDR1 MNHNS and CDR2 SASEGT. The CDR3 is 16 residues long. CDR3 in amino acids: CASSEVTALANYGYTF. DNA for the CDR3: TGTGCCAGCAGTGAAGTTACCGCCTTAGCTAACTATGGCTACACCTTC.

The V call is TRBV6-1, the J call TRBJ1-1, with 7 positions matching TRBD1. V trimming: 6 bases; J trimming: 5 bases; junction bases outside the gene matches: 6. Germline-derived CDR1 and CDR2 are MNHNS and SASEGT. This CDR3 region has 13 residues. The CDR3 sequence: CASRTQGSTEAFF. CDR3 nucleotides: TGTGCCAGCAGGACACAGGGGTCGACTGAAGCTTTCTTT.

The J gene is TRBJ1-2, the V gene TRBV4-2; possibly TRBD1 for D (6 bases). The ends were cut back, 3 bases at V and 2 bases at J, with 10 bases in the middle. In germline, CDR1 is LGHNA, CDR2 YNFKEQ. This CDR3 is 14 amino acids long. Here the CDR3 DNA reads TGTGCCAGCAGCCACCCCGGACAGAACTATGGCTACACCTTC. This translates into CASSHPGQNYGYTF.

The chain combines TRBV9 with TRBJ2-7; TRBD1 aligns across 8 bases. V gave up 0 bases and J gave up 5 bases; unmatched junction bases: 10. CDR3 length: 16 amino acids. Germline CDR1 SGDLS, CDR2 YYNGEE. This CDR3 is CASSVEEQGAFHEQYF. In nucleotides, the CDR3 is TGTGCCAGCAGCGTAGAAGAGCAGGGGGCATTCCACGAGCAGTACTTC.

V usage is TRBV27 and J usage is TRBJ2-7; a weak D match, TRBD1 (5 bases). V shed 5 bases and J shed 1 base, with 9 bases lying between them. The CDR3 has 13 amino acids. Germline lookup yields CDR1 MNHEY and CDR2 SMNVEV (reference sequence). The CDR3 is CASSPSGSYEQYF. In DNA, the CDR3 is TGTGCCAGCAGTCCGTCAGGGTCCTACGAGCAGTACTTC.

This clone was counted a few times. V gene TRBV30 combines with J gene TRBJ1-5, with D possibly being TRBD1 (5 bases). V shed 3 bases and J shed 6 bases, with 18 bases lying between them. Germline CDR1 and CDR2: GTSNPN and SVGIG (reference sequence). This CDR3 region has 15 residues. The CDR3 region has the DNA TGTGCCTGGAGCGGGGGGACTCCCGGGGCTCAGCCCCAGCATTTT. Translation gives CAWSGGTPGAQPQHF.